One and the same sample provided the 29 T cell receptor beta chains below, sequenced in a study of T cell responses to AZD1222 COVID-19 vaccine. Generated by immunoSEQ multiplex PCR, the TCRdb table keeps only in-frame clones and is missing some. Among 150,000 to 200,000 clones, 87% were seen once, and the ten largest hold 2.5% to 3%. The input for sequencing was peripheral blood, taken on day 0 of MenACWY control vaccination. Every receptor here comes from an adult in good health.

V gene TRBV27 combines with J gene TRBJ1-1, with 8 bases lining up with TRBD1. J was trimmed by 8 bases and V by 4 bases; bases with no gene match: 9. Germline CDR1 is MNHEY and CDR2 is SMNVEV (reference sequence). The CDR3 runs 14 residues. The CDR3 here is CASSSPGQGSEAFF. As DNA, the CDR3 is TGTGCCAGCAGTTCCCCCGGACAGGGAAGCGAAGCTTTCTTT.

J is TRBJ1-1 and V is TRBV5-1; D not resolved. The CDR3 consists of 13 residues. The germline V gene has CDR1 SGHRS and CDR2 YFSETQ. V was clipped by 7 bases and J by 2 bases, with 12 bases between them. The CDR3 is CASSDGLNTEAFF. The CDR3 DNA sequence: TGCGCCAGCTCTGATGGGCTCAACACTGAAGCTTTCTTT.

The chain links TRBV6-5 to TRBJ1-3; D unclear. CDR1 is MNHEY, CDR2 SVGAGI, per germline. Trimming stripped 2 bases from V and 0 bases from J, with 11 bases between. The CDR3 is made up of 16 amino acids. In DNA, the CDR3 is TGTGCCAGCAGTTACGGGCCTACTGACTCTGGAAACACCATATATTTT. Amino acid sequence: CASSYGPTDSGNTIYF.

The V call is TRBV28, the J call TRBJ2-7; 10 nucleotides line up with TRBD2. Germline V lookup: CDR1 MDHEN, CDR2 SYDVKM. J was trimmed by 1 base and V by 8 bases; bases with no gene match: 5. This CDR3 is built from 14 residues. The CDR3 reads CASGLAGVSYEQYF. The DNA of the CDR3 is TGTGCCAGCGGTCTAGCGGGGGTGTCCTACGAGCAGTACTTC.

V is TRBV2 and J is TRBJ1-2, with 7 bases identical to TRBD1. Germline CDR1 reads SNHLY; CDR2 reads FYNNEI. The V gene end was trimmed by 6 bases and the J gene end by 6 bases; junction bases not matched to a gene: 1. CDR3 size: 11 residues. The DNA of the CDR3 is TGTGCCAGCAGGACAGGGAATGGCTACACCTTC. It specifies CASRTGNGYTF. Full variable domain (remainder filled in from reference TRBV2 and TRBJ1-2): EPEVTQTPSHQVTQMGQEVILRCVPISNHLYFYWYRQILGQKVEFLVSFYNNEISEKSEIFDDQFSVERPDGSNFTLKIRSTKLEDSAMYFCASRTGNGYTFGSGTRLTVV.

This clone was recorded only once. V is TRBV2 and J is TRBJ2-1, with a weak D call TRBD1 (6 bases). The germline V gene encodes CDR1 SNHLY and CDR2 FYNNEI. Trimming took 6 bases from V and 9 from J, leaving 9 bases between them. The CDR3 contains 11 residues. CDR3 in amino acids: CASSNRVEQFF. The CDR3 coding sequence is TGTGCCAGCAGCAACAGGGTTGAGCAGTTCTTC.

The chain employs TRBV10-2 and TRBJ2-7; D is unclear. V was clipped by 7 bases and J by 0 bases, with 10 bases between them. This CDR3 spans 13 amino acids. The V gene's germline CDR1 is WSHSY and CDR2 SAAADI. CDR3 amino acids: CASTSSNSYEQYF. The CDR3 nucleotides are TGCGCCAGCACTAGTTCCAACTCCTACGAGCAGTACTTC.

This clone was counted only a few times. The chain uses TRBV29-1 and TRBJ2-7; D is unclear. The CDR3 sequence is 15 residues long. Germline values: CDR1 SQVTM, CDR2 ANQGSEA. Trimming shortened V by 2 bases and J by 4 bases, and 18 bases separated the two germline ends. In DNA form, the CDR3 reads TGCAGCGTTGAACAGCCTTCAGCCCAGAATTACGAGCAGTACTTC. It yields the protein CSVEQPSAQNYEQYF.

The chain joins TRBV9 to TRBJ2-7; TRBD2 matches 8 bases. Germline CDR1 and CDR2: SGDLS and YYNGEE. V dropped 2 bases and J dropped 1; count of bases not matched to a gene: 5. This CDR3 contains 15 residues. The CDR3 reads CASSVGLAGSYEQYF. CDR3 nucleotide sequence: TGTGCCAGCAGCGTCGGACTAGCAGGGTCCTACGAGCAGTACTTC.

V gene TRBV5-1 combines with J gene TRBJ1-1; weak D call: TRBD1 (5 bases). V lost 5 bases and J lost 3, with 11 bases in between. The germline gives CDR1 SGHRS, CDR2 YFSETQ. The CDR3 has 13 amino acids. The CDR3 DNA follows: TGCGCCAGCAGGGGGGGAAGGCACACTGAAGCTTTCTTT. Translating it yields CASRGGRHTEAFF.

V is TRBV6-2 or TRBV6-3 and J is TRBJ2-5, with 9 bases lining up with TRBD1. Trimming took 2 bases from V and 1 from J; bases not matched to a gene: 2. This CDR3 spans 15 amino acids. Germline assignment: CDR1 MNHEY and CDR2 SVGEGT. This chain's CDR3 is CASSYETGGQETQYF. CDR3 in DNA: TGTGCCAGCAGTTACGAGACAGGGGGCCAAGAGACCCAGTACTTC.

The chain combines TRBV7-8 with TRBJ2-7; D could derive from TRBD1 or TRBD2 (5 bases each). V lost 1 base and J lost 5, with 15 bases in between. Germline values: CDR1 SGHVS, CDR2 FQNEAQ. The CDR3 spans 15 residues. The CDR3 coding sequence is TGTGCCAGCAGCTTAGTACCAGGGACCTCGAACGAGCAGTACTTC. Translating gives CASSLVPGTSNEQYF.

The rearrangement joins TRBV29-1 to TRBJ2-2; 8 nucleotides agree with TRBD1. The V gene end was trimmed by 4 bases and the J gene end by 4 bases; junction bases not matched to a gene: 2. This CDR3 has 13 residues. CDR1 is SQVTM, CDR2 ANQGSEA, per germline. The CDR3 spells CSVVTGGTGELFF. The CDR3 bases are TGCAGCGTTGTCACAGGGGGCACCGGGGAGCTGTTTTTT.

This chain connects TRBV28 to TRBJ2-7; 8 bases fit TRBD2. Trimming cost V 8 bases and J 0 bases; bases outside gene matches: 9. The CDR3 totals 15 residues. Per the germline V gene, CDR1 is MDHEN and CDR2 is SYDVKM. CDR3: CASAPPGGISYEQYF. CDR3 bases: TGTGCCAGCGCTCCCCCGGGAGGGATCTCCTACGAGCAGTACTTC. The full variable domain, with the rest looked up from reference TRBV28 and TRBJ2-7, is DVKVTQSSRYLVKRTGEKVFLECVQDMDHENMFWYRQDPGLGLRLIYFSYDVKMKEKGDIPEGYSVSREKKERFSLILESASTNQTSMYLCASAPPGGISYEQYFGPGTRLTVT.

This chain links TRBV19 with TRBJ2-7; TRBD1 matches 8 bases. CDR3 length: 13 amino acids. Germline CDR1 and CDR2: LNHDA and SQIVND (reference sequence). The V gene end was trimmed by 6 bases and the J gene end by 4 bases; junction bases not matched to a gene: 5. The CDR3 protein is CASSLQGAYEQYF. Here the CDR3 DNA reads TGTGCCAGTAGCTTGCAGGGGGCGTACGAGCAGTACTTC.

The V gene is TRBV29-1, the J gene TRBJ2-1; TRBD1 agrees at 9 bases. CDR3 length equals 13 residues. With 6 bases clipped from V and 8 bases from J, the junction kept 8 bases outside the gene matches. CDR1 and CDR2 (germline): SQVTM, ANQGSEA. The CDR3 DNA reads TGCAGCGTCCAGACAGGGGGAAAGCATGAGCAGTTCTTC. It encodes CSVQTGGKHEQFF.

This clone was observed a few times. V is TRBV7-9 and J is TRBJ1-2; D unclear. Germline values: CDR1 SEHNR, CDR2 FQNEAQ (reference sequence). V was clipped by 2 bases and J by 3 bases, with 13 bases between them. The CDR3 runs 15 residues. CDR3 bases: TGTGCCAGCAGCTTACTAGAGGCCGGTCACTATGGCTACACCTTC. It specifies CASSLLEAGHYGYTF.

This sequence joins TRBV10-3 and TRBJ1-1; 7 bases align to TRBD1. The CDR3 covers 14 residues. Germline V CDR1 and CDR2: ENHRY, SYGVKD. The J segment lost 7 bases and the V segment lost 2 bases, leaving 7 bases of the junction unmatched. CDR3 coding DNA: TGTGCCATCAGTGAGCCCTCAGGGGGGCATGAAGCTTTCTTT. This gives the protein CAISEPSGGHEAFF.

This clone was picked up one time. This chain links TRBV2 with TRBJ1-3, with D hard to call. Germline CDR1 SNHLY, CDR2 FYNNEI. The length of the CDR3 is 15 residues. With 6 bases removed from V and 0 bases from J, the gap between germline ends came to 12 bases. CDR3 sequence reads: CASRENSYSGNTIYF. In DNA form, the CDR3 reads TGTGCCAGCAGAGAAAACAGTTACTCTGGAAACACCATATATTTT.

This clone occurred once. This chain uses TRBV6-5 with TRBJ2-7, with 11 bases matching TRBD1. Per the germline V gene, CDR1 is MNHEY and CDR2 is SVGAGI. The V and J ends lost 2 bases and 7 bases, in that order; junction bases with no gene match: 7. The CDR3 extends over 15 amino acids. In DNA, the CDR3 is TGTGCCAGCAGTTACGGGACAGGGGGAATGGGGGAGCAGTACTTC. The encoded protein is CASSYGTGGMGEQYF.

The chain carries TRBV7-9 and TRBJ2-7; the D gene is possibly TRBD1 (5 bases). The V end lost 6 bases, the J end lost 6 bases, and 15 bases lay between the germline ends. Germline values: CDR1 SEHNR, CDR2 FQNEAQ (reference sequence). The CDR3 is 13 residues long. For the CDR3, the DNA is TGTGCCAGCAGTCTCCAGGGTAAGAGCGAGCAGTACTTC. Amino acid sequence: CASSLQGKSEQYF.

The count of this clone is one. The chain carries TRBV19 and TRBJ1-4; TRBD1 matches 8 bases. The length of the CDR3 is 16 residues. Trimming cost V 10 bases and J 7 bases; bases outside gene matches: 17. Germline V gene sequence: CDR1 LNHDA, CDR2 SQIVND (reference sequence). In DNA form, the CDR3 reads TGTGCCACCGCCGGGACAGGCACAACTAATGGTGAAAAACTGTTTTTT. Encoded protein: CATAGTGTTNGEKLFF.

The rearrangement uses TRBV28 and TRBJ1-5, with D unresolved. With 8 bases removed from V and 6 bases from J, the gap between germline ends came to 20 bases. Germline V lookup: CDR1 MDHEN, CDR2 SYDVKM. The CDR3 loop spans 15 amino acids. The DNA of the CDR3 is TGTGCCAGCCGCCTTGGAGGTGGCGGGGTTCAGCCCCAGCATTTT. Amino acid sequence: CASRLGGGGVQPQHF.

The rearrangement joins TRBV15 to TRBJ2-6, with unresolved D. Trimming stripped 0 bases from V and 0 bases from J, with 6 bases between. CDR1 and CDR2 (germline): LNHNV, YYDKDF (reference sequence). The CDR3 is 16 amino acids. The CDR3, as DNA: TGTGCCACCAGCAGAGACAGAGGCTCTGGGGCCAACGTCCTGACTTTC. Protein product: CATSRDRGSGANVLTF.

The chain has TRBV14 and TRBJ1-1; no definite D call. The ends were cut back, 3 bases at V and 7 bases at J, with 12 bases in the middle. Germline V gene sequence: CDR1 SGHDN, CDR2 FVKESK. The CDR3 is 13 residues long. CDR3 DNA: TGTGCCAGCAGCCAGAATAGAGGACTTGAAGCTTTCTTT. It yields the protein CASSQNRGLEAFF.

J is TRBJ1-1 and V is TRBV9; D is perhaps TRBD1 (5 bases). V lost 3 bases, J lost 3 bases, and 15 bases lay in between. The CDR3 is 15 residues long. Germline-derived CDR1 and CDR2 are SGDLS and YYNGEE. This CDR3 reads CASSEEQGLDTEAFF. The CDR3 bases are TGTGCCAGCAGCGAGGAGCAGGGTTTGGACACTGAAGCTTTCTTT.

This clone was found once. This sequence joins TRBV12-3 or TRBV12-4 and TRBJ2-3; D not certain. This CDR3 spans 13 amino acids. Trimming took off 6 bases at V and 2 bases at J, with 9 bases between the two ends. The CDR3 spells CASSLAATDTQYF. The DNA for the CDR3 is TGTGCCAGCAGCCTGGCCGCCACAGATACGCAGTATTTT.

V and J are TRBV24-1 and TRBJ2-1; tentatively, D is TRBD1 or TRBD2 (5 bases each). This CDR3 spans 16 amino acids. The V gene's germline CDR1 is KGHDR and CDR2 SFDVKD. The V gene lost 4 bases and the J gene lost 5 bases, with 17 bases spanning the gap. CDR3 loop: CATSDPQRGHNNEQFF. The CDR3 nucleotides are TGTGCCACCAGTGACCCTCAGAGGGGTCACAACAATGAGCAGTTCTTC.

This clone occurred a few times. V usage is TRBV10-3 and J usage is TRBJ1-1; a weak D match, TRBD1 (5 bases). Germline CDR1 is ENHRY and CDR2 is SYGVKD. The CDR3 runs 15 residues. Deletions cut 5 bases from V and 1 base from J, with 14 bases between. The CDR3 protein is CAISPGAGRNTEAFF. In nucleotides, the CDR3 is TGTGCCATCAGTCCCGGGGCGGGGAGGAACACTGAAGCTTTCTTT.